This TCR beta chain is drawn from a study of tumor and adjacent non-tumor tissue in lung cancer. Germline V gives CDR1 SGHRS, CDR2 YFSETQ. The J segment lost 6 bases and the V segment lost 3 bases, leaving 4 bases of the junction unmatched. This CDR3 has 15 amino acids. Three rounds of nested PCR, following a modified ARM-PCR protocol, produced the TCRbeta library. TCRdb analysed the multiplex PCR reads with MiXCR anew, one entry per CDR3 protein. The sample yields some 90,000 distinct CDR3 sequences, more than 60% seen once. This clonotype has more than one count but fewer than ten. No cell sorting was done before RNA was extracted from the tissue.

This TCR came from a man in his 70s with non-small cell lung cancer. V gene TRBV5-1 combines with J gene TRBJ2-1; 12 nucleotides agree with TRBD2. The sequencing input was lung tumor tissue. The chain's CDR3 is CASSSSGRASNEQFF. CDR3 sequence (DNA): TGCGCCAGCAGCTCTAGCGGGAGGGCTTCCAATGAGCAGTTCTTC.